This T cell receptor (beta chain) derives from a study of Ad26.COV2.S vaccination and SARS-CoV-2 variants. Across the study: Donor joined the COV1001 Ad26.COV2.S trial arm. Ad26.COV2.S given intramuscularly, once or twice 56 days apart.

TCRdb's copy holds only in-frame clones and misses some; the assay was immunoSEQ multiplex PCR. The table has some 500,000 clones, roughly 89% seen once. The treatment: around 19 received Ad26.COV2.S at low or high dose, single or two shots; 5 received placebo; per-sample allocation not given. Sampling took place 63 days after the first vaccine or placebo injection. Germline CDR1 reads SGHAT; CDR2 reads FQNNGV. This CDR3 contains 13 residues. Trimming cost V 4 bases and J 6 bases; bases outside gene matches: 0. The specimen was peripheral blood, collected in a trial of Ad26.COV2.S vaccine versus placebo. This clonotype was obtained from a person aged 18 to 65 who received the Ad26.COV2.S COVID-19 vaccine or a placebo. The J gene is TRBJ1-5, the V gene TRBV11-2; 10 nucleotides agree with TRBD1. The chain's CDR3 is CASSWDRGQPQHF. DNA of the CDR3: TGTGCCAGCAGCTGGGACAGGGGTCAGCCCCAGCATTTT. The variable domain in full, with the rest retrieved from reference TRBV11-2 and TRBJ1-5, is EAGVAQSPRYKIIEKRQSVAFWCNPISGHATLYWYQQILGQGPKLLIQFQNNGVVDDSQLPKDRFSAERLKGVDSTLKIQPAKLEDSAVYLCASSWDRGQPQHFGDGTRLSIL.